Given below is one TCR beta chain in context. Antigen: not known. The length of the CDR3 is 14 residues. Germline V gene sequence: CDR1 SGHTA, CDR2 FQGNSA. V was trimmed by 5 bases and J by 7 bases, leaving 17 bases between them. The record originates from a study of vaccination and CD4 T cells after COVID-19. With the Oncomine TCR Beta short-read assay, DNA from cultured CD4+ T cells was sequenced. MiXCR, applied by TCRdb to the PCR reads, yields one record per CDR3 protein. The repertoire includes 7,500 to 10,000 distinct CDR3 sequences, roughly 71% of them detected once, and about 40% sits in the top ten. Documented treatment: approximately nine-day PBMC culture with coronavirus spike peptide pools or control peptides (ViraFEST assay).

The receptor was isolated from a human donor who had recovered from COVID-19. The sequencing sample was made of CD4+ T cells from blood, cultured in vitro. This chain joins TRBV7-2 and TRBJ1-2; D may be TRBD1 (6 bases). The DNA of the CDR3 is TGTGCCAGCAGCCCCGCCGGGGGCAGAGGTGGCTACACCTTC. Protein product: CASSPAGGRGGYTF.